This T cell receptor (beta chain) is from a study of OX40 agonist ivuxolimab in advanced cancers. Study as a whole: The treatment was a fully human IgG2 OX40 agonist, ivuxolimab.

General study results and limits: Expanded peripheral T cells had an undetermined antigen specificity.

Data came from immunoSEQ multiplex PCR; TCRdb stores just in-frame clones and leaves some out. This sample carries 35,000 to 45,000 clones, 82% of them seen once, and the ten largest clones take 20% to 25%. The V end lost 5 bases, the J end lost 2 bases, and 12 bases lay between the germline ends. This CDR3 has 15 amino acids. Per the germline V gene, CDR1 is PRHDT and CDR2 is FYEKMQ (reference sequence). For this clone: Its target is not known.

This TCR was recovered from an adult with an advanced solid tumor such as melanoma, head and neck, liver or kidney cancer. The starting material was CD4+ or CD8+ T cells sorted from blood, obtained in a trial of the OX40 agonist ivuxolimab. The chain employs TRBV13 and TRBJ1-4, with D unclear. The CDR3 region is CASSLRHPTNEKLFF. CDR3 in DNA: TGTGCCAGCAGCCTAAGACACCCTACTAATGAAAAACTGTTTTTT.